Following are 6 T cell receptor beta chains from one sample sequenced in a study of OX40 agonist ivuxolimab in advanced cancers. The method was immunoSEQ multiplex PCR; TCRdb's version includes in-frame clones alone and lacks a portion of them. The sample carries 50,000 or so clones, 91% recorded once. The starting material was CD4+ or CD8+ T cells sorted from blood, obtained in a trial of the OX40 agonist ivuxolimab. The receptor set was obtained from an adult with an advanced solid tumor such as melanoma, head and neck, liver or kidney cancer.

This clone has only one observation. The chain couples TRBV9 to TRBJ2-1; D is uncertain. Deletions cut 4 bases from V and 5 bases from J, with 19 bases between. The CDR3 runs to 16 residues. Germline values: CDR1 SGDLS, CDR2 YYNGEE. The CDR3 protein is CASSRLGGGGHNEQFF. DNA of the CDR3: TGTGCCAGCAGCCGGCTGGGCGGCGGCGGCCACAATGAGCAGTTCTTC.

The CDR3, as DNA: TGTGCCAGCAGAAGGACAGGGGGCGCAGACTATGGCTACACCTTC. This encodes CASRRTGGADYGYTF. The gene calls are TRBV6-1 and TRBJ1-2, with 11 nucleotides matching TRBD1. J lost 3 bases, V lost 6 bases, and 6 bases had no gene match. Germline-derived CDR1 and CDR2 are MNHNS and SASEGT. This CDR3 has 15 amino acids.

The chain is built from TRBV5-1 and TRBJ2-3, with D unresolved. The ends were cut back, 0 bases at V and 4 bases at J, with 3 bases in the middle. The CDR3 runs to 12 residues. Per the germline V gene, CDR1 is SGHRS and CDR2 is YFSETQ. The CDR3 coding sequence is TGCGCCAGCAGCTTGGAAGCAGATACGCAGTATTTT. This gives the protein CASSLEADTQYF.

V is TRBV6-1 and J is TRBJ1-1; a weak D match, TRBD1 (5 bases). The CDR3 covers 14 residues. V was trimmed by 5 bases and J by 3 bases, leaving 13 bases between them. Per germline, CDR1 MNHNS and CDR2 SASEGT. CDR3 nucleotides: TGTGCCAGCAGTTCTTTGGGGGTCCACACTGAAGCTTTCTTT. Amino acids: CASSSLGVHTEAFF.

The chain couples TRBV5-1 to TRBJ2-7; 9 positions agree with TRBD2. The V segment lost 2 bases and the J segment 3 bases; nucleotides outside the gene matches: 6. CDR1 and CDR2 (germline): SGHRS, YFSETQ. The CDR3 runs 15 residues. In nucleotides, the CDR3 is TGCGCCAGCAGCTTACTAGCGGGTCCGGGCTACGAGCAGTACTTC. Its translation: CASSLLAGPGYEQYF.

This chain links TRBV2 with TRBJ2-7, with D possibly matching TRBD2 (6 bases). This CDR3 has 16 residues. V was cut by 4 bases and J by 0 bases, with 16 bases left in between. Germline CDR1 is SNHLY and CDR2 is FYNNEI. The CDR3 bases are TGTGCCAGCAGTGGGGCCGGGACTTCAAGCTCCTACGAGCAGTACTTC. It encodes CASSGAGTSSSYEQYF.